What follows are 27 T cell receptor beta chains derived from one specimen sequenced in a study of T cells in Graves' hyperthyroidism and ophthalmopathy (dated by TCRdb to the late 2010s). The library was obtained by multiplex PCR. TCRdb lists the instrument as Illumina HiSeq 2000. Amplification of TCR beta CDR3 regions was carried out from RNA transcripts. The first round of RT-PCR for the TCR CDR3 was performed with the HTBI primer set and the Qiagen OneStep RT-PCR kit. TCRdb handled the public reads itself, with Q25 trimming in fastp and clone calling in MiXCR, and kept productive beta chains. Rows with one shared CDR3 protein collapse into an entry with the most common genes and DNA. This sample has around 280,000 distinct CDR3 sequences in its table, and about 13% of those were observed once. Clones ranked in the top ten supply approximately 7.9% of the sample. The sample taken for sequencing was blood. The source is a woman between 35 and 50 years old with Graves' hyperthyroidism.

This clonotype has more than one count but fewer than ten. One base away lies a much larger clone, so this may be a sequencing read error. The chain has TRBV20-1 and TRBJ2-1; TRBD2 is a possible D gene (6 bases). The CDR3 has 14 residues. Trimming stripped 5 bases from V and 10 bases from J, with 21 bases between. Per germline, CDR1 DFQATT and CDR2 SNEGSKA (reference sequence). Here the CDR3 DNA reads TGCAGTGCTCCGATTCTTAGCGGAGGGCACGAGCAGTTCTTC. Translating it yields CSAPILSGGHEQFF.

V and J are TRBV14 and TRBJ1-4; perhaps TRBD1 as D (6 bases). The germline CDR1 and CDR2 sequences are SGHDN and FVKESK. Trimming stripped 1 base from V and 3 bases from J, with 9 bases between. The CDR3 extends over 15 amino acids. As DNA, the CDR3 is TGTGCCAGCAGCCAAGCCGGGGGCTCTAATGAAAAACTGTTTTTT. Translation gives CASSQAGGSNEKLFF.

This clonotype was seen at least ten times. This chain's CDR3 is CAWGIWANEQFF. CDR3 sequence (DNA): TGTGCCTGGGGGATTTGGGCCAATGAGCAGTTCTTC. The chain joins TRBV30 to TRBJ2-1; D remains ambiguous. Germline V gives CDR1 GTSNPN, CDR2 SVGIG (reference sequence). V was clipped by 5 bases and J by 6 bases, with 11 bases between them. The CDR3 runs 12 residues.

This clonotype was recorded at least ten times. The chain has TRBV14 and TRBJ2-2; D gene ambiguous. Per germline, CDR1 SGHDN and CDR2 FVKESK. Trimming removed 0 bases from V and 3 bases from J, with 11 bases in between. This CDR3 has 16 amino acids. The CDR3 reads CASSQDPRHYTGELFF. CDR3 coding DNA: TGTGCCAGCAGCCAAGATCCTAGGCACTACACCGGGGAGCTGTTTTTT.

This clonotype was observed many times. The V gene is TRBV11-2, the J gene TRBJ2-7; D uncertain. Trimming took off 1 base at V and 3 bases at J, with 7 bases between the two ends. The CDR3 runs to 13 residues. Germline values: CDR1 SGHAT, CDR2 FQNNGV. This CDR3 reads CASSLAGVYEQYF. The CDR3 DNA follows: TGTGCCAGCAGCTTAGCAGGCGTCTACGAGCAGTACTTC.

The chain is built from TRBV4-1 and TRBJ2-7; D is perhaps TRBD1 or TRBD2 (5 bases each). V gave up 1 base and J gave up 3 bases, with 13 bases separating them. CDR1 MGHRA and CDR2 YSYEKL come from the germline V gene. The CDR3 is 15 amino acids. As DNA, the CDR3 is TGCGCCAGCAGCCAAGTCCTCCGGGACGGCTACGAGCAGTACTTC. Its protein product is CASSQVLRDGYEQYF.

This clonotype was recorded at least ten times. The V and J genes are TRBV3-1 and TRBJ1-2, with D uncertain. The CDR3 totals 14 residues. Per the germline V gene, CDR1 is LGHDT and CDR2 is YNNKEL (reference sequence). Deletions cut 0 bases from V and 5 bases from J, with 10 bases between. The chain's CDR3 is CASSQDQTPYGYTF. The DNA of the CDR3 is TGTGCCAGCAGCCAAGATCAAACTCCTTATGGCTACACCTTC.

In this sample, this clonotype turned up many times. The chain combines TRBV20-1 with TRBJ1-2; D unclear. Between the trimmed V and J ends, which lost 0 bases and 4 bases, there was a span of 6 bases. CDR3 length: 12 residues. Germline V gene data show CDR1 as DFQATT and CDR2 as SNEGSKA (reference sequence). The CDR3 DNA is TGCAGTGCTAGAGATGGAGGCTATGGCTACACCTTC. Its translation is CSARDGGYGYTF.

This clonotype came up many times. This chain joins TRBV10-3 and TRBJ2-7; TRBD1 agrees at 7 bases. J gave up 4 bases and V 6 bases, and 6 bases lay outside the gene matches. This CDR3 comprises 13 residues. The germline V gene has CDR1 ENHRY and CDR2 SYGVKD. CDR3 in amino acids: CAIRGTASYEQYF. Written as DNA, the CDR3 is TGTGCCATCAGGGGGACAGCTTCTTACGAGCAGTACTTC.

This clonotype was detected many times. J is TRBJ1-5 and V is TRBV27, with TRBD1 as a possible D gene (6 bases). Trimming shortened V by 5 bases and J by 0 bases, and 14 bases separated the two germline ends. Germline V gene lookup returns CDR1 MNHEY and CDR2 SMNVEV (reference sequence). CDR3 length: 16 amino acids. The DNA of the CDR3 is TGTGCCAGCAGTCAACTAACAGGGTATAGCAATCAGCCCCAGCATTTT. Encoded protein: CASSQLTGYSNQPQHF.

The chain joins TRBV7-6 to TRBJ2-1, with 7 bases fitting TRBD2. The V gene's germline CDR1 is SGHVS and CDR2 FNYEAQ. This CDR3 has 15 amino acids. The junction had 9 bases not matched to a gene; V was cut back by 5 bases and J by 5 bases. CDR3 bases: TGTGCCAGCAGCGGGGGGACTACAGCACACAATGAGCAGTTCTTC. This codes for CASSGGTTAHNEQFF.

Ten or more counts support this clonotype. CDR3 loop: CASSLDGRAQYF. The CDR3 coding sequence is TGTGCCAGCAGCTTAGATGGCAGGGCGCAGTATTTT. The rearrangement links TRBV7-8 to TRBJ2-3, with D possibly being TRBD1 (5 bases). Germline V gene lookup returns CDR1 SGHVS and CDR2 FQNEAQ. V was trimmed by 1 base and J by 10 bases, leaving 9 bases between them. The CDR3 is 12 amino acids.

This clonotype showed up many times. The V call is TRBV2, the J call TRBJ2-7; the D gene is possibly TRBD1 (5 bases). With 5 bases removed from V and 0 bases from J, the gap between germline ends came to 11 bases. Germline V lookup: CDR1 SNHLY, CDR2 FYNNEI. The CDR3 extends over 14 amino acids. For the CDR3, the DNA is TGTGCCAGCAGTCGACAGCAGAGCTCCTACGAGCAGTACTTC. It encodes CASSRQQSSYEQYF.

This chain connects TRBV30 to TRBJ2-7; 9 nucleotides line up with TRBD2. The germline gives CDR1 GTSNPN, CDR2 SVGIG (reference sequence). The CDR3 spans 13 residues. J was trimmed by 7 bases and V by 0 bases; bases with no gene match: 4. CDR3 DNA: TGTGCCTGGAGTGTACGCAGCGGGAGGGAGCAGTACTTC. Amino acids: CAWSVRSGREQYF.

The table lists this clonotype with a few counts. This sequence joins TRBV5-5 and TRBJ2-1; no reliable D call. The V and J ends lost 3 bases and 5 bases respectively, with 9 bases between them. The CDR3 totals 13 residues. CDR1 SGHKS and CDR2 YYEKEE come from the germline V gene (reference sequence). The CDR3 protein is CASSWVRNNEQFF. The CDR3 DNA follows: TGTGCCAGCAGCTGGGTCAGGAACAATGAGCAGTTCTTC. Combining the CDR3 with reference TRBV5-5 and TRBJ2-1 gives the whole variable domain DAGVTQSPTHLIKTRGQQVTLRCSPISGHKSVSWYQQVLGQGPQFIFQYYEKEERGRGNFPDRFSARQFPNYSSELNVNALLLGDSALYLCASSWVRNNEQFFGPGTRLTVL.

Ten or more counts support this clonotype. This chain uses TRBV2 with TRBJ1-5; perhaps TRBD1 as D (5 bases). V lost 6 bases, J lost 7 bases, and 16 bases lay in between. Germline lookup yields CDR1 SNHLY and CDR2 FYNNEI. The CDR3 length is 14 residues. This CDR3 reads CASRGGRGEQPQHF. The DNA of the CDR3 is TGTGCCAGCAGGGGAGGAAGGGGAGAACAGCCCCAGCATTTT.

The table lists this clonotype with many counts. The CDR3 spells CASRQTGAHTDTQYF. The CDR3 bases are TGTGCCAGCAGACAGACAGGGGCCCACACAGATACGCAGTATTTT. J is TRBJ2-3 and V is TRBV7-9, with 8 positions matching TRBD1. The CDR3 is 15 residues long. Trimming took 6 bases from V and 2 from J; bases not matched to a gene: 7. Germline-derived CDR1 and CDR2 are SEHNR and FQNEAQ (reference sequence).

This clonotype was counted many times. CDR3 in amino acids: CASSFFSGTGFLEYNEQFF. The CDR3 DNA reads TGTGCCAGCAGTTTTTTCTCCGGGACAGGGTTCCTAGAGTACAATGAGCAGTTCTTC. The chain uses TRBV27 and TRBJ2-1; TRBD1 aligns across 9 bases. Germline values: CDR1 MNHEY, CDR2 SMNVEV (reference sequence). Losses at the gene ends were 3 bases for V and 4 bases for J; bases not matched to a gene: 16. The CDR3 is 19 amino acids.

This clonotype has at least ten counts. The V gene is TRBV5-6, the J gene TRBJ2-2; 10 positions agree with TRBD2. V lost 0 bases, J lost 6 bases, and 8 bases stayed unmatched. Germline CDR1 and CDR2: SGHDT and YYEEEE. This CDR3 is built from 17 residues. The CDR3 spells CASSLVLAGAFAGELFF. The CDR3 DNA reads TGTGCCAGCAGCTTGGTCCTAGCGGGAGCTTTTGCCGGGGAGCTGTTTTTT.

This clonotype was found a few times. CDR3 sequence reads: CATLYNGYTF. The CDR3 nucleotides are TGTGCCACCCTATACAATGGCTACACCTTC. The chain combines TRBV19 with TRBJ1-2, with D hard to call. The CDR3 is 10 residues long. Trimming pared 10 bases from V and 6 bases from J, leaving 9 bases between. Germline assignment: CDR1 LNHDA and CDR2 SQIVND (reference sequence).

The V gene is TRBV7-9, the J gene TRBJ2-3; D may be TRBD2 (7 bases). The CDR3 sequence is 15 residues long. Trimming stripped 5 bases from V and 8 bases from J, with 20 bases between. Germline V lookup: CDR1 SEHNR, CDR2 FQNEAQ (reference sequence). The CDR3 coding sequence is TGTGCCAGCAGCCCTAAGGGCAACAGGGAGGGTACGCAGTATTTT. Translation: CASSPKGNREGTQYF.

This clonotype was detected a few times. Here the CDR3 DNA reads TGTGCCAGTAGTCGGGAAAGCTCCTACAATGAGCAGTTCTTC. Translated: CASSRESSYNEQFF. The chain has TRBV19 and TRBJ2-1; a possible D gene is TRBD2 (5 bases). The germline CDR1 and CDR2 sequences are LNHDA and SQIVND (reference sequence). Trimming removed 5 bases at V and 0 bases at J, with 8 bases between. This CDR3 region has 14 residues.

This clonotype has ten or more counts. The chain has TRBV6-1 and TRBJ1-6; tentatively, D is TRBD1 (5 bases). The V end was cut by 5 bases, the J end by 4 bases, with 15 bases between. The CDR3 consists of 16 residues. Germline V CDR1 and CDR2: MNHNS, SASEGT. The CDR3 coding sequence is TGTGCCAGCAGTCGCAAGGTGTCAGGGTATAATTCACCCCTCCACTTT. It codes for CASSRKVSGYNSPLHF.

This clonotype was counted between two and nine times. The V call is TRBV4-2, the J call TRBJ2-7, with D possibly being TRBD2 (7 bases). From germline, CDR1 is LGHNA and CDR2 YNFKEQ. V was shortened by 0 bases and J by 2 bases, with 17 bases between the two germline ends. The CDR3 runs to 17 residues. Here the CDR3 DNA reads TGTGCCAGCAGCCAAGATGTGGGGGGGGCGGGCGCCTACGAGCAGTACTTC. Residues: CASSQDVGGAGAYEQYF.

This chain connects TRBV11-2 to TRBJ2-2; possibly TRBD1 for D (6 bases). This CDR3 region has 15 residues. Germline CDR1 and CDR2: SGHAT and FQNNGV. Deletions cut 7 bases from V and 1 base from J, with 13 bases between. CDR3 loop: CASTRDNLNTGELFF. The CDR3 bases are TGTGCCAGCACCCGGGACAACTTGAACACCGGGGAGCTGTTTTTT.

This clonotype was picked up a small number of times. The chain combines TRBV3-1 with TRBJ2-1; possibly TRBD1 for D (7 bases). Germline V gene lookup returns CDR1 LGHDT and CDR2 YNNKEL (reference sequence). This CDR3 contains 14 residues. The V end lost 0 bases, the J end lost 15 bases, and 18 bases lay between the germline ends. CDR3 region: CASSQESGGTALFF. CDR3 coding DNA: TGTGCCAGCAGCCAAGAGTCTGGGGGGACAGCGTTGTTCTTC.

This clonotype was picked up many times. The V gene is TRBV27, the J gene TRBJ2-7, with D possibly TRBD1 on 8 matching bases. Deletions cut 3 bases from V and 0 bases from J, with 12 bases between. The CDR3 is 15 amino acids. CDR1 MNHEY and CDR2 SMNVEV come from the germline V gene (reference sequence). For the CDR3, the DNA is TGTGCCAGCAGTTTTACAGGGGGGGGCTCCTACGAGCAGTACTTC. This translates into CASSFTGGGSYEQYF.